This T cell receptor (beta chain) was recorded in a study of blood T cell repertoires in COVID-19. Overall study: Acute and convalescent COVID-19 specimens originated in the United States, Italy and Spain. Nucleic acid was either cDNA or gDNA, and it came from T cells, B-cell-depleted T cells, or PBMCs.

Looked up from germline, CDR1 is SGHDN and CDR2 is FVKESK. Trimming at V came to 0 bases and at J to 4 bases, leaving 6 bases not matched to a gene. This CDR3 has 16 amino acids. As processed by the authors: Researchers report that nucleated cell counts were estimated from reference gene primer amplification. Produced via immunoSEQ multiplex PCR; TCRdb's table is partial and in-frame only. Clone size and V and J calls were adopted from that table, with D and trimming inferred from the DNA. The sample records roughly 250,000 clones, 88% being singletons. Sequenced sample: peripheral blood. This clonotype was obtained from a middle-aged woman who had recovered from COVID-19. J is TRBJ2-3 and V is TRBV14, with TRBD2 matching 8 bases. The DNA of the CDR3 is TGTGCCAGCAGCCAAGACGATCGGGGGGGGGCAGATACGCAGTATTTT. The encoded protein is CASSQDDRGGADTQYF.